This is a list of T cell receptor beta chains from one sample in a study of human T cells and chemical hapten exposure. TCRdb re-called the RACE reads with MiXCR, one entry per CDR3 protein. The sample has roughly 53,000 distinct CDR3 sequences, roughly 9.5% seen once; the top ten hold around a sixth. This specimen consisted of whole blood, obtained in connection with sensitization to the hapten diphenylcyclopropenone (DPC). The receptors here all came from a middle-aged woman with alopecia areata. Some clones in this sample may be carry-over from other donors' samples. Each CDR3 is given with its conserved first and last residue. A D gene is named only where the DNA matches it firmly. Clone size is not always given. Where it is, it says once, few, many or a class for expanded clones.

v_call	clone_size	j_call	d_call	cdr3_aa	cdr3_nt
TRBV7-9	many	TRBJ1-5	.	CASSPLPPVGNQPQHF	TGTGCCAGCAGCCCCCTGCCCCCAGTGGGCAATCAGCCCCAGCATTTT
TRBV6-4	.	TRBJ1-1	.	CASSPTTDSNTEAFF	TGTGCCAGCAGTCCCACGACAGATTCGAACACTGAAGCTTTCTTT
TRBV20-1	few	TRBJ2-7	TRBD2	CSAEELAGGRYEQYF	TGCAGTGCAGAAGAACTAGCGGGGGGGAGGTACGAGCAGTACTTC
TRBV7-9	few	TRBJ2-5	TRBD1	CASSELLRDSGQETQYF	TGTGCCAGCAGTGAATTACTTCGGGACAGCGGACAAGAGACCCAGTACTTC
TRBV7-2	.	TRBJ1-6	.	CASSLEGADSPLHF	TGTGCCAGCAGCTTAGAAGGGGCAGATTCACCCCTCCACTTT
TRBV30	few	TRBJ2-7	.	CAWSVGPLVYEQYF	TGTGCCTGGAGTGTGGGACCGCTAGTCTACGAGCAGTACTTC
TRBV7-2	few	TRBJ2-3	.	CASSGVVRGPTDTQYF	TGTGCCAGCAGCGGTGTGGTGCGGGGCCCCACAGATACGCAGTATTTT
TRBV29-1	.	TRBJ2-3	.	CSVGTTDTQYF	TGCAGCGTTGGGACTACAGATACGCAGTATTTT
TRBV5-1	few	TRBJ1-2	.	CASSLQVRDGYTF	TGCGCCAGCAGCTTACAGGTGCGGGATGGCTACACCTTC
TRBV18	few	TRBJ2-1	.	CASSPLTDNNEQFF	TGTGCCAGCTCACCGCTGACAGACAACAATGAGCAGTTCTTC
TRBV5-1	few	TRBJ2-1	.	CASSLGRNNEQFF	TGCGCCAGCAGCTTGGGGCGGAACAATGAGCAGTTCTTC
TRBV12-3/TRBV12-4	.	TRBJ2-6	TRBD1	CASSPTGTGGSGANVLTF	TGTGCCAGCAGTCCAACCGGGACAGGGGGCTCTGGGGCCAACGTCCTGACTTTC
TRBV20-1	few	TRBJ1-5	.	CSARSTGRNQPQHF	TGCAGTGCTAGAAGTACAGGCCGCAATCAGCCCCAGCATTTT
TRBV14	few	TRBJ2-7	.	CASSAPTKGSYEQYF	TGTGCCAGCAGCGCTCCGACAAAAGGATCCTACGAGCAGTACTTC
TRBV5-1	.	TRBJ2-2	.	CASSPGTSNTGELFF	TGCGCCAGCAGCCCTGGGACTTCGAACACCGGGGAGCTGTTTTTT
TRBV12-3/TRBV12-4	many	TRBJ2-2	TRBD2	CASSFGRAQGTGELFF	TGTGCCAGCAGTTTCGGGAGGGCCCAGGGGACCGGGGAGCTGTTTTTT
TRBV28	.	TRBJ2-2	.	CASSSASEITGELFF	TGTGCCAGCAGTTCTGCATCGGAAATAACCGGGGAGCTGTTTTTT
TRBV2	many	TRBJ2-6	.	CAIKDESGANVLTF	TGTGCCATCAAGGACGAATCTGGGGCCAACGTCCTGACTTTC
TRBV6-6	many	TRBJ2-7	.	CASSYETGPYEQYF	TGTGCCAGCAGTTACGAGACTGGACCCTACGAGCAGTACTTC
TRBV7-3	few	TRBJ1-1	.	CASSLSGNTEAFF	TGTGCCAGCAGCTTATCAGGAAACACTGAAGCTTTCTTT
TRBV2	many	TRBJ2-7	.	CASCRDSYEQYF	TGTGCCAGCTGTCGGGACTCCTACGAGCAGTACTTC
TRBV20-1	.	TRBJ1-6	TRBD1	CSALDRANSPLHF	TGCAGTGCTCTCGACAGGGCTAATTCACCCCTCCACTTT
TRBV7-9	.	TRBJ1-4	.	CASSRPGTVNNEKLFF	TGTGCCAGCAGCAGACCGGGGACGGTCAATAATGAAAAACTGTTTTTT
TRBV6-2/TRBV6-3	many	TRBJ2-2	TRBD2	CASSYSPGGADTGELFF	TGTGCCAGCAGTTACTCCCCCGGGGGGGCCGACACCGGGGAGCTGTTTTTT
TRBV20-1	many	TRBJ2-7	.	CSARRGLSYEQYF	TGCAGTGCTAGACGGGGGTTATCCTACGAGCAGTACTTC
TRBV2	.	TRBJ1-4	TRBD1	CASVGQGTTNEKLFF	TGTGCCAGCGTGGGACAGGGAACAACTAATGAAAAACTGTTTTTT
TRBV6-5	.	TRBJ1-1	.	CASSYGRGTEAFF	TGTGCCAGCAGTTACGGGAGGGGCACTGAAGCTTTCTTT
TRBV5-6	.	TRBJ1-5	.	CASSLFYSNQPQHF	TGTGCCAGCAGCTTGTTCTATAGCAATCAGCCCCAGCATTTT
TRBV18	few	TRBJ2-3	.	CASSSRLSDTQYF	TGTGCCAGCTCATCCCGGTTATCAGATACGCAGTATTTT
TRBV28	many	TRBJ2-5	TRBD2	CASKRGLKTQYF	TGTGCCAGCAAGCGGGGGTTGAAGACCCAGTACTTC
TRBV15	many	TRBJ2-2	.	CATSSTGEVGELFF	TGTGCCACCAGCAGTACGGGGGAGGTCGGGGAGCTGTTTTTT
TRBV6-2/TRBV6-3	many	TRBJ2-3	.	CASSYSAPDTDTQYF	TGTGCCAGCAGTTACTCGGCACCAGACACAGATACGCAGTATTTT
TRBV20-1	once	TRBJ2-7	TRBD1	CSAGPGGAGYEQYF	TGCAGTGCTGGCCCAGGGGGCGCCGGCTACGAGCAGTACTTC
TRBV7-9	many	TRBJ1-1	TRBD1	CASSHDRGLRTEAFF	TGTGCCAGCAGCCATGACAGGGGGCTTAGGACTGAAGCTTTCTTT
TRBV4-3	.	TRBJ1-1	TRBD1	CASSPRDREDTEAFF	TGCGCCAGCAGCCCCCGGGACAGGGAAGACACTGAAGCTTTCTTT
TRBV20-1	many	TRBJ2-1	TRBD2	CSASQWAGGVNEQFF	TGCAGTGCGAGCCAGTGGGCGGGGGGAGTCAATGAGCAGTTCTTC
TRBV25-1	few	TRBJ1-2	.	CASSEVGDGYTF	TGTGCCAGCAGTGAGGTAGGGGATGGCTACACCTTC
TRBV7-9	.	TRBJ1-6	TRBD1	CASNRGESPLHF	TGTGCCAGTAACAGGGGAGAATCACCCCTCCACTTT
TRBV3-1	few	TRBJ2-3	.	CASSQAGGGTDTQYF	TGTGCCAGCAGCCAAGCCGGGGGCGGAACAGATACGCAGTATTTT
TRBV7-3	.	TRBJ1-2	TRBD1	CASSPRQGVYTF	TGTGCCAGCAGCCCCCGACAGGGGGTCTACACCTTC
TRBV20-1	.	TRBJ1-6	.	CSAVGGPTLHF	TGCAGTGCTGTGGGGGGACCGACCCTCCACTTT
TRBV3-1	.	TRBJ1-1	TRBD1	CASSPHGQGVTEAFF	TGTGCCAGCAGCCCCCACGGACAGGGCGTCACTGAAGCTTTCTTT
TRBV12-3/TRBV12-4	.	TRBJ2-1	.	CASRRRGSRDNEQFF	TGTGCCAGCAGGAGGAGGGGGAGTCGTGACAATGAGCAGTTCTTC
TRBV5-1	.	TRBJ1-3	.	CASSTRGQSGNTIYF	TGCGCCAGCAGCACCAGAGGACAGTCTGGAAACACCATATATTTT
TRBV9	.	TRBJ2-3	.	CASSVNQGGTDTQYF	TGTGCCAGCAGCGTAAACCAGGGCGGCACAGATACGCAGTATTTT
TRBV20-1	many	TRBJ2-3	.	CSACREGGDTQYF	TGCAGTGCTTGTCGAGAGGGAGGAGATACGCAGTATTTT